The 7 T cell receptor beta chains below all came from one sample that was sequenced in a study of T cell responses to AZD1222 COVID-19 vaccine. Only in-frame clones appear in the TCRdb table, and some are missing; sequencing was by immunoSEQ multiplex PCR. This sample carries fewer than 100,000 clones, approximately 90% of them seen once, and the ten largest clones take around a tenth. The sequencing here drew on peripheral blood, taken 28 days after the second AZD1222 dose. These receptors were taken from an adult who received the AZD1222 COVID-19 vaccine.

The gene calls are TRBV3-1 (or the pseudogene TRBV3-2) and TRBJ1-2; perhaps TRBD1 as D (5 bases). Looked up from germline, CDR1 is LGHDT and CDR2 is YNNKEL (reference sequence). V lost 0 bases and J lost 4, with 12 bases in between. The CDR3 is made up of 15 amino acids. The CDR3 nucleotides read TGTGCCAGCAGCCAAGATTTCCAGGGTGGCTATGGCTACACCTTC. Translated, it gives CASSQDFQGGYGYTF.

The table lists this clone with a count of one. The chain is built from TRBV10-3 and TRBJ1-2; D is possibly TRBD1 (6 bases). This CDR3 contains 16 residues. With 6 bases removed from V and 3 bases from J, the gap between germline ends came to 20 bases. Germline V gene lookup returns CDR1 ENHRY and CDR2 SYGVKD. The CDR3 DNA reads as TGTGCCATCAGCCCCCAGCCCCTAGGACAGCACTATGGCTACACCTTC. Its protein product is CAISPQPLGQHYGYTF.

The chain joins TRBV19 to TRBJ2-7; D not resolved. Trimming removed 4 bases at V and 0 bases at J, with 7 bases between. The CDR3 is made up of 13 amino acids. Germline CDR1 and CDR2: LNHDA and SQIVND (reference sequence). DNA for the CDR3: TGTGCCAGTAGTAAAGACACCTCCTACGAGCAGTACTTC. This sequence encodes CASSKDTSYEQYF.

This chain joins TRBV9 and TRBJ2-7; no definite D call. The CDR3 spans 13 residues. CDR1 and CDR2 from the germline V gene are SGDLS and YYNGEE. V was clipped by 0 bases and J by 0 bases, with 4 bases between them. CDR3 sequence (DNA): TGTGCCAGCAGCGTAGACACCTCCTACGAGCAGTACTTC. Translating gives CASSVDTSYEQYF.

This chain connects TRBV27 to TRBJ2-3, with no clear D. V dropped 6 bases and J dropped 0 bases, with 7 bases sitting between them. Germline CDR1 MNHEY, CDR2 SMNVEV (reference sequence). This CDR3 contains 13 residues. Written as DNA, the CDR3 is TGTGCCAGCAGGGGTGCTAGCACAGATACGCAGTATTTT. Protein sequence: CASRGASTDTQYF.

This clone is a singleton in its sample. This rearrangement joins TRBV5-8 to TRBJ2-3, with D unresolved. Germline assignment: CDR1 SGHTS and CDR2 YDEGEE. Trimming cost V 4 bases and J 6 bases, with 9 bases left between them. The CDR3 runs to 12 residues. CDR3 residues: CASSPARDTQYF. CDR3 DNA sequence: TGTGCCAGCAGCCCAGCCAGGGATACGCAGTATTTT.

The chain recombines TRBV7-9 with TRBJ2-7; D gene unclear. CDR1 SEHNR and CDR2 FQNEAQ come from the germline V gene (reference sequence). V was cut by 5 bases and J by 0 bases, with 11 bases left in between. The CDR3 is 14 residues long. CDR3 amino acids: CASSPTASSYEQYF. CDR3 nucleotide sequence: TGTGCCAGCAGCCCGACGGCCAGCTCCTACGAGCAGTACTTC.